Presented here are 32 T cell receptor beta chains from one specimen sequenced in a study of T cell responses to AZD1222 COVID-19 vaccine. Sequencing was performed with immunoSEQ multiplex PCR; in TCRdb, only in-frame clones are kept and a portion is missing. The sample consists of about 120,000 clones, roughly 90% of them appearing once. Here the sequenced sample was peripheral blood, taken on day 0 of AZD1222 vaccination. The receptors originated from an adult in good health.

The chain carries TRBV27 and TRBJ1-3; D not resolved. CDR1 and CDR2 from the germline V gene are MNHEY and SMNVEV (reference sequence). V dropped 2 bases and J dropped 4 bases, with 3 bases sitting between them. This CDR3 comprises 12 residues. CDR3 protein: CASSLPGNTIYF. For the CDR3, the DNA is TGTGCCAGCAGTTTACCAGGAAACACCATATATTTT.

V and J are TRBV7-6 and TRBJ2-5, with 14 bases identical to TRBD2. Trimming removed 4 bases from V and 4 bases from J; junction bases left unmatched: 5. Germline CDR1 SGHVS, CDR2 FNYEAQ. The CDR3 spans 16 residues. The CDR3 coding sequence is TGTGCCAGCAGCTCGCGACTAGCGGGGGGGGGAGAGACCCAGTACTTC. It specifies CASSSRLAGGGETQYF.

CDR3 amino acids: CASSFGRLDAEAFF. The CDR3 DNA reads as TGCGCCAGCAGCTTCGGACGGTTGGACGCTGAAGCTTTCTTT. The chain carries TRBV5-1 and TRBJ1-1; unclear D gene. The V end was cut by 2 bases, the J end by 6 bases, with 14 bases between. The CDR3 spans 14 residues. CDR1 is SGHRS, CDR2 YFSETQ, per germline.

The chain couples TRBV5-1 to TRBJ2-2; D perhaps matches TRBD1 (5 bases). V shed 1 base and J shed 2 bases, with 9 bases lying between them. Germline values: CDR1 SGHRS, CDR2 YFSETQ. This CDR3 comprises 15 residues. Here the CDR3 reads CASSLPQGNTGELFF. CDR3 nucleotide sequence: TGCGCCAGCAGCTTGCCGCAGGGAAACACCGGGGAGCTGTTTTTT.

This clone has a handful of counts. V gene TRBV4-1 combines with J gene TRBJ2-2; D might be TRBD2 (5 bases). This CDR3 contains 14 residues. Trimming took 1 base from V and 7 from J, leaving 10 bases between them. In germline, CDR1 is MGHRA, CDR2 YSYEKL. CDR3 protein: CASSQVGSGGELFF. CDR3 DNA sequence: TGCGCCAGCAGCCAAGTGGGAAGCGGCGGGGAGCTGTTTTTT.

This chain joins TRBV25-1 and TRBJ1-6; D gene ambiguous. The CDR3 is made up of 15 amino acids. CDR1 MGHDK and CDR2 SYGVNS come from the germline V gene. Trimming cost V 2 bases and J 1 base, with 6 bases left between them. The CDR3 DNA sequence: TGTGCCAGCAGTGAAGGGGTGTCCTATAATTCACCCCTCCACTTT. Translation: CASSEGVSYNSPLHF.

The chain is built from TRBV10-2 and TRBJ1-2; perhaps TRBD1 as D (5 bases). V was cut by 5 bases and J by 4 bases, with 20 bases left in between. This CDR3 is 16 amino acids long. Per the germline V gene, CDR1 is WSHSY and CDR2 is SAAADI. The CDR3 reads CASSQRSGKGSYGYTF. For the CDR3, the DNA is TGCGCCAGCAGTCAGCGTTCCGGGAAGGGGTCCTATGGCTACACCTTC.

The V call is TRBV5-6, the J call TRBJ1-3; weak D call: TRBD1 (6 bases). V was pared by 3 bases and J by 8 bases, with 12 bases between. The germline V gene has CDR1 SGHDT and CDR2 YYEEEE. There are 13 residues in the CDR3. The CDR3 DNA reads as TGTGCCAGCAGCTCCCACAGGGTAGACACCATATATTTT. It codes for CASSSHRVDTIYF.

The V gene is TRBV5-1, the J gene TRBJ1-3; D remains ambiguous. This CDR3 comprises 15 residues. The V end lost 6 bases, the J end lost 4 bases, and 17 bases lay between the germline ends. Germline V gene lookup returns CDR1 SGHRS and CDR2 YFSETQ. DNA for the CDR3: TGCGCCAGCAAGGAATCGCCCATTGGGGGAAACACCATATATTTT. Translation gives CASKESPIGGNTIYF.

This chain joins TRBV9 and TRBJ1-2, with 9 bases identical to TRBD1. V was clipped by 1 base and J by 8 bases; unmatched bases: 15. Germline assignment: CDR1 SGDLS and CDR2 YYNGEE. The CDR3 runs to 17 residues. CDR3 region: CASSVRITGGAVEGYTF. The CDR3 DNA reads as TGTGCCAGCAGCGTAAGGATCACAGGGGGCGCCGTGGAGGGCTACACCTTC.

The CDR3 sequence: CASSPPSNEQFF. The CDR3 DNA reads as TGTGCCAGCTCACCACCATCCAATGAGCAGTTCTTC. The chain recombines TRBV18 with TRBJ2-1, with D unclear. In germline, CDR1 is KGHSH, CDR2 LQKENI. V was clipped by 0 bases and J by 6 bases, with 3 bases between them. CDR3 length: 12 residues.

J is TRBJ1-2 and V is TRBV13, with TRBD1 matching over 10 bases. The CDR3 covers 15 residues. The germline V gene encodes CDR1 PRHDT and CDR2 FYEKMQ (reference sequence). V dropped 5 bases and J dropped 13; count of bases not matched to a gene: 16. CDR3 sequence: CASSRLERGQGSSTF. The CDR3 nucleotides read TGTGCCAGCAGCCGTCTCGAACGGGGACAGGGGAGTTCCACCTTC.

The chain uses TRBV12-3 or TRBV12-4 and TRBJ2-5; the D is unclear. This CDR3 comprises 12 residues. Trimming left V 4 bases short and J 5 bases short, with 8 bases between. The CDR3 is CASSSGRETQYF. The CDR3 DNA reads TGTGCCAGCAGTTCCGGCAGGGAGACCCAGTACTTC.

V is TRBV24-1 and J is TRBJ2-5, with D possibly being TRBD2 (5 bases). V lost 3 bases to trimming and J lost 2 bases, with 12 bases between them. Germline-derived CDR1 and CDR2 are KGHDR and SFDVKD. The CDR3 loop spans 15 amino acids. CDR3 sequence reads: CATSDAGRGQETQYF. CDR3 sequence (DNA): TGTGCCACCAGTGATGCCGGACGCGGGCAAGAGACCCAGTACTTC.

This clone was observed once. The V call is TRBV5-1, the J call TRBJ1-1, with a weak D call TRBD1 (6 bases). From germline, CDR1 is SGHRS and CDR2 YFSETQ. The CDR3 sequence is 13 residues long. V lost 6 bases, J lost 1 base, and 10 bases lay in between. CDR3 loop: CASTGGQNTEAFF. The CDR3 DNA is TGCGCCAGCACCGGGGGACAGAACACTGAAGCTTTCTTT.

For the CDR3, the DNA is TGTGCCAGCAGCCCACTAGACAGATTTAATGAAAAACTGTTTTTT. This gives the protein CASSPLDRFNEKLFF. The V and J genes are TRBV7-3 and TRBJ1-4; D perhaps matches TRBD1 (5 bases). The V end lost 5 bases, the J end lost 4 bases, and 14 bases lay between the germline ends. CDR3 length: 15 residues. Germline V lookup: CDR1 SGHTA, CDR2 FQGTGA.

V usage is TRBV5-6 and J usage is TRBJ1-6, with TRBD1 matching over 8 bases. There are 14 residues in the CDR3. Germline lookup yields CDR1 SGHDT and CDR2 YYEEEE. With 2 bases clipped from V and 8 bases from J, the junction kept 3 bases outside the gene matches. CDR3 nucleotide sequence: TGTGCCAGCAGCTTACAGGGGGTGGATTCACCCCTCCACTTT. This sequence encodes CASSLQGVDSPLHF.

The CDR3 nucleotides are TGTGCCAGCAGCACCCGACAGGGCCCCTACGAGCAGTACTTC. This codes for CASSTRQGPYEQYF. The chain employs TRBV7-2 and TRBJ2-7; 7 bases match TRBD1. Losses at the gene ends were 5 bases for V and 2 bases for J; bases not matched to a gene: 6. This CDR3 contains 14 residues. Germline V CDR1 and CDR2: SGHTA, FQGNSA.

The V gene is TRBV19, the J gene TRBJ2-4; D may be TRBD1 (6 bases). Germline values: CDR1 LNHDA, CDR2 SQIVND (reference sequence). V was shortened by 6 bases and J by 11 bases, with 14 bases between the two germline ends. The CDR3 is 12 amino acids. The CDR3: CASSGTLWVQYF. CDR3 nucleotide sequence: TGTGCCAGTAGCGGGACACTCTGGGTTCAGTACTTC.

The J gene is TRBJ1-2, the V gene TRBV5-6; possibly TRBD1 for D (5 bases). This CDR3 spans 14 amino acids. In germline, CDR1 is SGHDT, CDR2 YYEEEE. Trimming removed 5 bases at V and 5 bases at J, with 16 bases between. CDR3 sequence reads: CASSPLTDRYGYTF. In DNA, the CDR3 is TGTGCCAGCAGTCCGCTGACAGACAGATATGGCTACACCTTC.

This chain connects TRBV6-2 or TRBV6-3 to TRBJ1-2; TRBD1 agrees at 8 bases. J gave up 8 bases and V 4 bases, and 9 bases lay outside the gene matches. The CDR3 totals 14 residues. Germline V gene data show CDR1 as MNHEY and CDR2 as SVGEGT. The CDR3 region has the DNA TGTGCCAGCAGTTGGACAGGGCTCCGGGGAGGCTACACCTTC. Its translation: CASSWTGLRGGYTF.

This chain links TRBV5-1 with TRBJ2-7; the D gene is possibly TRBD1 (6 bases). Germline CDR1 and CDR2: SGHRS and YFSETQ. The CDR3 sequence is 15 residues long. The germline V and J ends were trimmed by 4 bases and 2 bases, with 16 bases remaining between them. The CDR3 region is CASSSTGPPTYEQYF. The DNA of the CDR3 is TGCGCCAGCAGCAGTACAGGGCCCCCCACCTACGAGCAGTACTTC.

This clone was recorded a few times. This chain links TRBV2 with TRBJ2-2; possible D gene TRBD1, 6 bases. The V end was cut by 7 bases, the J end by 0 bases, with 9 bases between. Germline values: CDR1 SNHLY, CDR2 FYNNEI. The CDR3 has 14 amino acids. In DNA form, the CDR3 reads TGTGCCAGCAAAGGACAGTCGAACACCGGGGAGCTGTTTTTT. Residues: CASKGQSNTGELFF.

This chain connects TRBV3-1 (or the pseudogene TRBV3-2) to TRBJ1-5; D not certain. The CDR3 runs 13 residues. Trimming removed 1 base at V and 6 bases at J, with 7 bases between. Per germline, CDR1 LGHDT and CDR2 YNNKEL (reference sequence). CDR3 coding DNA: TGTGCCAGCAGCCAAGGAAGGGTTCAGCCCCAGCATTTT. It specifies CASSQGRVQPQHF.

CDR3 protein: CATSRATGSNSPLHF. CDR3 DNA sequence: TGTGCCACCAGCAGAGCGACAGGGAGCAATTCACCCCTCCACTTT. This chain links TRBV15 with TRBJ1-6, with 7 bases identical to TRBD1. In germline, CDR1 is LNHNV, CDR2 YYDKDF (reference sequence). The CDR3 spans 15 residues. The ends lost 1 base at V and 7 bases at J; junction bases unmatched: 4.

The gene calls are TRBV5-1 and TRBJ1-6; D gene unclear. Trimming removed 4 bases from V and 14 bases from J, with 25 bases in between. This CDR3 comprises 16 residues. In germline, CDR1 is SGHRS, CDR2 YFSETQ. Here the CDR3 reads CASSPSRPLSAYSLHF. CDR3 nucleotides: TGCGCCAGCAGCCCCTCCCGTCCTCTCTCTGCCTACTCCCTCCACTTT. Drawing the rest from reference TRBV5-1 and TRBJ1-6, the complete variable domain is KAGVTQTPRYLIKTRGQQVTLSCSPISGHRSVSWYQQTPGQGLQFLFEYFSETQRNKGNFPGRFSGRQFSNSRSEMNVSTLELGDSALYLCASSPSRPLSAYSLHFGNGTRLTVT.

The chain links TRBV7-2 to TRBJ2-2; no reliable D call. Looked up from germline, CDR1 is SGHTA and CDR2 is FQGNSA. This CDR3 contains 14 residues. The germline V and J ends were trimmed by 1 base and 4 bases, with 7 bases remaining between them. The CDR3 loop is CASSLGQATGELFF. The CDR3, as DNA: TGTGCCAGCAGCTTAGGGCAGGCCACCGGGGAGCTGTTTTTT.

This clone was observed once. The V gene is TRBV7-9, the J gene TRBJ2-7; 8 bases align to TRBD1. The CDR3 is 14 amino acids. V dropped 5 bases and J dropped 2; count of bases not matched to a gene: 5. Per the germline V gene, CDR1 is SEHNR and CDR2 is FQNEAQ (reference sequence). CDR3 residues: CASSPQGVTYEQYF. The DNA for the CDR3 is TGTGCCAGCAGCCCACAGGGGGTAACCTACGAGCAGTACTTC.

CDR3 sequence reads: CAIGSRSGGSQETQYF. Here the CDR3 DNA reads TGTGCCATCGGTAGCCGCAGCGGGGGCTCCCAAGAGACCCAGTACTTC. The chain uses TRBV10-3 and TRBJ2-5; 8 bases match TRBD2. Germline V gene data show CDR1 as ENHRY and CDR2 as SYGVKD. CDR3 length: 16 amino acids. The junction had 12 bases not matched to a gene; V was cut back by 8 bases and J by 1 base.

The rearrangement links TRBV12-3 or TRBV12-4 to TRBJ2-1, with D perhaps matching TRBD1 (6 bases). CDR3 length: 12 residues. V gave up 5 bases and J gave up 13 bases, with 15 bases separating them. CDR3 bases: TGTGCCAGCAGTCTCAGGGGTAGAAGCCAGTTCTTC. The encoded protein is CASSLRGRSQFF.

CDR3 residues: CASSHTGQGPSSGNTIYF. For the CDR3, the DNA is TGCGCCAGCAGCCACACTGGACAGGGCCCCAGCTCTGGAAACACCATATATTTT. The chain joins TRBV4-1 to TRBJ1-3, with 8 positions matching TRBD1. From germline, CDR1 is MGHRA and CDR2 YSYEKL. Germline trimming cut 3 bases from V and 0 bases from J; bases unmatched to any gene: 10. The CDR3 totals 18 residues.

Here the CDR3 DNA reads TGTGCCAGCAGTTCCGGGGTCTATGGCTACACCTTC. Protein product: CASSSGVYGYTF. The rearrangement joins TRBV12-3 or TRBV12-4 to TRBJ1-2; D is unresolved. The length of the CDR3 is 12 residues. V dropped 4 bases and J dropped 4 bases, with 7 bases sitting between them.